The source of this T cell receptor beta chain is a study of blood T cell repertoires in COVID-19. Across the whole study: Nucleic acid was either cDNA or gDNA, and it came from T cells, B-cell-depleted T cells, or PBMCs.

Authors' processing steps: Reference gene primers were amplified, and this amplification served to estimate nucleated cell counts. The table came from immunoSEQ multiplex PCR; TCRdb's copy has only in-frame clones and leaves some out. That table supplies the V and J calls and clone size; D and trimming were determined from the DNA. The table lists 140,000 to 150,000 clones, more than 60% of them singletons. Between the trimmed V and J ends, which lost 6 bases and 5 bases, there was a span of 17 bases. The CDR3 consists of 14 residues. Per germline, CDR1 MGHDK and CDR2 SYGVNS. The sample was peripheral blood. The source is a woman between 55 and 75 years old with acute or convalescent COVID-19. This sequence joins TRBV25-1 and TRBJ2-7, with D perhaps TRBD1 (6 bases). The CDR3 here is CASSASGTRHEQYF. In DNA form, the CDR3 reads TGTGCCAGCAGCGCCTCCGGGACACGCCACGAGCAGTACTTC.